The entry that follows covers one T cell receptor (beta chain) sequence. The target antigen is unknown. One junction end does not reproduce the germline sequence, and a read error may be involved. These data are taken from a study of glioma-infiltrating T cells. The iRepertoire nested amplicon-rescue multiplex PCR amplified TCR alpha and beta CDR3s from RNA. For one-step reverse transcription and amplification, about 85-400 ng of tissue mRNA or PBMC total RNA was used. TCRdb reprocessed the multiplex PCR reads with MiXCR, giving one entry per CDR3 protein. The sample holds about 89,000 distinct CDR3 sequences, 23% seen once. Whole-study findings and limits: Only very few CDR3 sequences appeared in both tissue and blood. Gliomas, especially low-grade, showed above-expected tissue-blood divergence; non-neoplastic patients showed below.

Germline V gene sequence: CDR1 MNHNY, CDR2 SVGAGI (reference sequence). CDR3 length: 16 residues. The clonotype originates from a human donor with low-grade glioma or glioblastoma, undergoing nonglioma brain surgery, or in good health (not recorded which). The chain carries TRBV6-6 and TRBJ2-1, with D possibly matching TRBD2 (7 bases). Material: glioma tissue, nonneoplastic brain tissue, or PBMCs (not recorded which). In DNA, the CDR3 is TGCGCCAGCAGTTACTCGAGGGGGGGGGCCATCAATGAGCAGTTCTTC. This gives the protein CASSYSRGGAINEQFF.